This entry lists 14 T cell receptor beta chains sequenced from one sample in a study of esophageal squamous cell carcinoma under preoperative chemotherapy. TCRdb used MiXCR to reprocess the PCR reads, holding one entry per CDR3 protein. The sample yields over 25,000 distinct CDR3 sequences, around 50% seen once. Time point described: after preoperative PTX-NDP chemotherapy. Collection of the sample occurred from a patient given preoperative chemotherapy. The receptors stem from a human donor with esophageal squamous cell carcinoma. The donor label of this sample is uncertain.

The genes are TRBV6-1 and TRBJ2-7; TRBD1 matches at 8 bases. The DNA end is more similar to TRBJ2-5, so the J call may be wrong. This CDR3 region has 14 residues. Germline V CDR1 and CDR2: MNHNS, SASEGT. The CDR3 DNA reads as TGTGCCAGCAGTAAAAACAGGGGGCAAGAGACCCAGTACTTC. Translation gives CASSKNRGQETQYF.

J is TRBJ2-3 and V is TRBV7-2; TRBD1 matches at 7 bases. Germline values: CDR1 SGHTA, CDR2 FQGNSA. The CDR3 runs to 17 residues. V was pared by 3 bases and J by 10 bases, with 19 bases of the junction left unmatched. The CDR3 protein is CASSLGAEAVNTGAQYF. CDR3 bases: TGTGCCAGCAGCTTGGGCGCCGAGGCCGTAAACACAGGGGCGCAGTATTTT.

This clonotype was counted many times. V gene TRBV7-2 combines with J gene TRBJ1-6; D gene ambiguous. The CDR3 length is 14 residues. Looked up from germline, CDR1 is SGHTA and CDR2 is FQGNSA. The ends were cut back, 5 bases at V and 7 bases at J, with 12 bases in the middle. DNA for the CDR3: TGTGCCAGCAGCAGGGTAGTTGGGAATTCACCCCTCCACTTT. Its translation: CASSRVVGNSPLHF.

This clonotype was seen a handful of times. The chain joins TRBV6-1 to TRBJ2-2; no definite D call. This CDR3 contains 14 residues. From germline, CDR1 is MNHNS and CDR2 SASEGT. V was cut by 4 bases and J by 4 bases, with 10 bases left in between. CDR3 in DNA: TGTGCCAGCAGTGTGGTAGTTGGCACCGGGGAGCTGTTTTTT. Its protein product is CASSVVVGTGELFF.

The V gene is TRBV12-3 or TRBV12-4, the J gene TRBJ1-4, with D unresolved. The CDR3 extends over 13 amino acids. Trimming cost V 4 bases and J 8 bases, with 11 bases left between them. CDR3 in DNA: TGTGCCAGCAGTTCGCCGGGAGGAGAAAAACTGTTTTTT. Protein: CASSSPGGEKLFF.

In this sample, this clonotype turned up a few times. The chain couples TRBV7-8 to TRBJ2-7; 9 bases line up with TRBD2. V shed 1 base and J 3 bases; nucleotides not matched to a gene: 4. The germline V gene has CDR1 SGHVS and CDR2 FQNEAQ. This CDR3 is built from 15 residues. The CDR3 is CASSLGAGGGYEQYF. The CDR3 bases are TGTGCCAGCAGCTTAGGTGCGGGGGGGGGCTACGAGCAGTACTTC.

This clonotype has only one observation. The germline gene is not matched at one end of the junction; a read error may be the cause. This chain links TRBV11-1 with TRBJ2-3; D unclear. Germline V gene lookup returns CDR1 SGHAT and CDR2 FQDESV (reference sequence). The CDR3 totals 14 residues. The CDR3 spells CGSTRQWAKNTQYF. The CDR3 DNA reads TGTGGCAGCACCCGGCAGTGGGCCAAAAATACGCAGTATTTT.

On this clonotype: The germline gene is not matched at one end of the junction; a read error may be the cause. V gene TRBV4-3 combines with J gene TRBJ2-3; maybe TRBD2 (7 bases). This CDR3 has 14 residues. Germline V CDR1 and CDR2: LGHNA, YSLEER. The CDR3 sequence: CGSRQRGAKDTQYF. The CDR3 coding sequence is TGCGGCAGCAGGCAACGGGGGGCCAAAGATACTCAGTATTTC.

This chain uses TRBV12-5 with TRBJ2-1, with 9 bases matching TRBD1. This CDR3 region has 16 residues. The trim removed 6 bases at V and 2 bases at J, leaving 8 bases unmatched. Germline-derived CDR1 and CDR2 are LGHNT and FRNRAP. The CDR3 nucleotides are TGTGCTAGTGGCTCGGGACAGGGTATCGCCTACAATGAGCAGTTCTTC. Translating it yields CASGSGQGIAYNEQFF. The full variable domain, rest sourced from reference TRBV12-5 and TRBJ2-1, is DARVTQTPRHKVTEMGQEVTMRCQPILGHNTVFWYRQTMMQGLELLAYFRNRAPLDDSGMPKDRFSAEMPDATLATLKIQPSEPRDSAVYFCASGSGQGIAYNEQFFGPGTRLTVL.

The chain joins TRBV6-5 to TRBJ1-1; TRBD1 matches at 9 bases. Germline CDR1 and CDR2: MNHEY and SVGAGI. The length of the CDR3 is 14 residues. The ends lost 0 bases at V and 5 bases at J; junction bases unmatched: 1. The CDR3 sequence: CASSYSGQGTEAFF. CDR3 bases: TGTGCCAGCAGTTACTCGGGACAGGGAACTGAAGCTTTCTTT.

In its sample, this clonotype was seen a few times. The V gene is TRBV20-1, the J gene TRBJ2-7, with TRBD2 identical over 10 bases. The germline V gene has CDR1 DFQATT and CDR2 SNEGSKA (reference sequence). The CDR3 totals 16 residues. With V trimmed by 2 bases and J by 2 bases, 9 bases remained unmatched. CDR3 coding DNA: TGCAGTGCTAGAAGGTGGGAAAGCGGGGGGGCCTACGAGCAGTACTTC. Protein sequence: CSARRWESGGAYEQYF.

This rearrangement joins TRBV11-3 to TRBJ2-5; 8 bases map to TRBD2. V trimming: 1 base; J trimming: 10 bases; junction bases outside the gene matches: 8. The V gene's germline CDR1 is SGHNT and CDR2 YENEEA. There are 14 residues in the CDR3. The CDR3 bases are TGTGCCAGCAGCTTAGGAGCGGGGGCGGACGACCAGTACTTC. Translating gives CASSLGAGADDQYF.

V gene TRBV10-3 combines with J gene TRBJ2-1; 8 nucleotides line up with TRBD1. In germline, CDR1 is ENHRY, CDR2 SYGVKD. The CDR3 totals 13 residues. V was pared by 11 bases and J by 6 bases, with 9 bases of the junction left unmatched. DNA for the CDR3: TGTGCCGCCCGGGACAGGTCGGGCAATGAGCAGTTCTTC. Protein: CAARDRSGNEQFF.

V gene TRBV6-1 combines with J gene TRBJ1-2; 7 bases align to TRBD1. V lost 6 bases, J lost 3 bases, and 7 bases stayed unmatched. CDR1 MNHNS and CDR2 SASEGT come from the germline V gene. CDR3 length equals 14 residues. This chain's CDR3 is CASRRQGMDYGYTF. In DNA form, the CDR3 reads TGTGCCAGCAGAAGACAGGGAATGGACTATGGCTACACCTTC.